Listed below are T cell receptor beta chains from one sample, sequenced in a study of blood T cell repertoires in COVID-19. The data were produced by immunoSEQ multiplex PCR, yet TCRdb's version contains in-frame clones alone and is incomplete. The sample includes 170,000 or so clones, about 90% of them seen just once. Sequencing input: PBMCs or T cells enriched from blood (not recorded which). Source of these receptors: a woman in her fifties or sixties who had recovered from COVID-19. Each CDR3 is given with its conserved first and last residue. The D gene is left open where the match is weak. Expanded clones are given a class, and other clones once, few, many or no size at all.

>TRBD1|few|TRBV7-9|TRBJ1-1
TGTGCCAGCAGGGAGGGCAGGGGGACTAACACTGAAGCTTTCTTT
CASREGRGTNTEAFF
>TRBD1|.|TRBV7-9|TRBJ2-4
TGTGCCAGCAGCCCGGGACAGGGCATTAACATTCAGTACTTC
CASSPGQGINIQYF
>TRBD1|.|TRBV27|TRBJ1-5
TGTGCCAGCAGTTCACGACAGGGTGAAAGTTCGCCCCAGCATTTT
CASSSRQGESSPQHF
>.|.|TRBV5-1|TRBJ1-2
TGCGCCAGCAGCTTGCGGGCAGGGGAAAGATATGGCTACACCTTC
CASSLRAGERYGYTF
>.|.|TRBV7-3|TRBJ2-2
TGTGCCAGCAGCTTAACTGCAGGGACAAACACCGGGGAGCTGTTTTTT
CASSLTAGTNTGELFF
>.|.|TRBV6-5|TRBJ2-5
TGTGCCAGCAGTTACGCGGGCGGGCAAGAGACCCAGTACTTC
CASSYAGGQETQYF
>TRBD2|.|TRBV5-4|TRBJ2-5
TGTGCCAGCAGGCAGACTAGCGACGAGACCCAGTACTTC
CASRQTSDETQYF
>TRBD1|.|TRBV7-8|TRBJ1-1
TGTGCCAGCAGCCCTCGGGACAGACTAAACACTGAAGCTTTCTTT
CASSPRDRLNTEAFF
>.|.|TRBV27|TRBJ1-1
TGTGCCAGCGCCATAACCAGGAACACTGAAGCTTTCTTT
CASAITRNTEAFF
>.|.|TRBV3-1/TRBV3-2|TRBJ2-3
TGTGCCAGCAGCACTCGTGGGCGAGGGGGAGATACGCAGTATTTT
CASSTRGRGGDTQYF
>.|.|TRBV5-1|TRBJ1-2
TGCGCCAGCAGCCCCCAGGGCGACTATGGCTACACCTTC
CASSPQGDYGYTF
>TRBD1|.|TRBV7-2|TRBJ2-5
TGTGCCAGCAGCCGGACAGGGGGGGGGACCCAGTACTTC
CASSRTGGGTQYF
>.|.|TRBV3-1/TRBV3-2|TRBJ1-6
TGTGCCAGCAGCCAAGATACGGGAAGAACTTCACCCCTCCACTTT
CASSQDTGRTSPLHF
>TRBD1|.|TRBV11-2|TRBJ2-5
TGTGCCAGCAGCCCATACAGGGGAGAAGAGACCCAGTACTTC
CASSPYRGEETQYF
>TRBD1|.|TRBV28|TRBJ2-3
TGTGCCAGCAGTTTAGCCAGACAGGGGCCGCGAGGATACGGCACAGATACGCAGTATTTT
CASSLARQGPRGYGTDTQYF
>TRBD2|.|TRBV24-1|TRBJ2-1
TGTGCCACCAGACTAGCGGGAGGAGGTGAGCAGTTCTTC
CATRLAGGGEQFF
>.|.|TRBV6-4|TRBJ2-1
TGTGCCAGCAGTGACGGCCCTAGCGTACCGGGTGAGCAGTTCTTC
CASSDGPSVPGEQFF
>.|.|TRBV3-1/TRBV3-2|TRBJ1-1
TGTGCCAGCAGCCAAGTGGGGAGTACAGCTTTCTTT
CASSQVGSTAFF
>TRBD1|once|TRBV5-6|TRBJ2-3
TGTGCCAGCAGCACTAGACAGGGTAGGGCGACAGATACGCAGTATTTT
CASSTRQGRATDTQYF
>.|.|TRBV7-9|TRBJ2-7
TGTGCCAGCAGCTTAGGTCGGAGCTCCTACGAGCAGTACTTC
CASSLGRSSYEQYF
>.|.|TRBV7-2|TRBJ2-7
TGTGCCAGCAGCTTAGCGCTGATCTCGGGACTCTACGAGCAGTACTTC
CASSLALISGLYEQYF
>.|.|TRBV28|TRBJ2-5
TGTGCCAGCAGACCTCTGACCCGAGGGGGGACCCAGTACTTC
CASRPLTRGGTQYF
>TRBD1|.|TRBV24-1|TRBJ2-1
TGTGCCACCAGTGATTTCGGGACAGGGAGGTCTAATGAGCAGTTCTTC
CATSDFGTGRSNEQFF
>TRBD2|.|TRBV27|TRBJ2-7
TGTGCCACCAGAGGACTAGCGCAATCCTACGAGCAGTACTTC
CATRGLAQSYEQYF
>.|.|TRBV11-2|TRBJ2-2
TGTGCCACCATGTCCCTTACAGGGCCGAACACCGGGGAGCTGTTTTTT
CATMSLTGPNTGELFF
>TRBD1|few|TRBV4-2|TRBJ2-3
TGTGCCAGCAGCCAGACGGGACAGGGCACAGATACGCAGTATTTT
CASSQTGQGTDTQYF
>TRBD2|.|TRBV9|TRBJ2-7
TGTGCCAGCAGCGTAGCTACGGCTAGCGGGAGGTACGAGCAGTACTTC
CASSVATASGRYEQYF
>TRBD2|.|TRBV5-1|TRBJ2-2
TGCGCCAGCAGCTTGCCGGACGGGGAGGGTTTTTCCACCGGGGAGCTGTTTTTT
CASSLPDGEGFSTGELFF
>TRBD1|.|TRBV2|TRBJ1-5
TGTGCCAGCACGGGACAGGGGGTTGAGGGTCAGCCCCAGCATTTT
CASTGQGVEGQPQHF
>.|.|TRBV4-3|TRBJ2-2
TGCGCCAGCAGCCAAGAATCAGGGATCGGGGAGCTGTTTTTT
CASSQESGIGELFF
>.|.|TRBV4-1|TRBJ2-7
TGCGCCAGCAGCCAAGTAGAATCTTACGAGCAGTACTTC
CASSQVESYEQYF
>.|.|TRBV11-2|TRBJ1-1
TGTGCCAGCAGCTTAGGCGTTAGGGGGGGGAACACTGAAGCTTTCTTT
CASSLGVRGGNTEAFF
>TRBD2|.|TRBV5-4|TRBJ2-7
TGTGCCAGCAGCGGGGTGGTGAGCGGGACTAAGCAGTACTTC
CASSGVVSGTKQYF
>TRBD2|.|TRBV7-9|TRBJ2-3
TGTGCCAGCAGGACTAGCGGGAGGGCGGATACGCAGTATTTT
CASRTSGRADTQYF
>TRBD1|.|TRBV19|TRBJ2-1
TGTGCCAGTAGTAACCGGGACAGGGGGCACGATGAGCAGTTCTTC
CASSNRDRGHDEQFF
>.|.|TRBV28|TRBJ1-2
TGTGCCAGCAGTCCGATGCTGGCCAACTATGGCTACACCTTC
CASSPMLANYGYTF
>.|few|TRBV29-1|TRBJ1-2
TGCAGCGTTGGATCTGACACATATGGCTACACCTTC
CSVGSDTYGYTF
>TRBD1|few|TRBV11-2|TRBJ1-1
TGTGCCAGCAGCCTGGACAGGGGGCGAACTGAAGCTTTCTTT
CASSLDRGRTEAFF
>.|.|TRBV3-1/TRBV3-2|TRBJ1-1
TGTGCCAGCAGCCCCCTGATTTACGGGAACACTGAAGCTTTCTTT
CASSPLIYGNTEAFF
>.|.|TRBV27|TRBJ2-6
TGTGCCACCGCGATGGTCGAACCTGGGGCCAACGTCCTGACTTTC
CATAMVEPGANVLTF
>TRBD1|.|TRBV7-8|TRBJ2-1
TGTGCCAGCAGCTCACAGGACAGGGTTTTCGATGAGCAGTTCTTC
CASSSQDRVFDEQFF
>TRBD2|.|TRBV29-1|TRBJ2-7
TGCAGCGTTGAAACCCCTAGCGGTCCCTACGAGCAGTACTTC
CSVETPSGPYEQYF
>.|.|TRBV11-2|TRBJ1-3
TGTGCCAGCAGCCCACGAGGGATCGGAAACACCATATATTTT
CASSPRGIGNTIYF
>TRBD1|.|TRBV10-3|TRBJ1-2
TGTGCCATCACCGGGACAGGGGAGGGCTACACCTTC
CAITGTGEGYTF